This TCR beta chain was sequenced during a study of spatial heterogeneity in lung cancer. General observations from the study: Coverage estimated for tumor T cells reached 7% to 7.5% for alpha chains and about 13% for beta chains. Counts of expanded intratumoral alpha and beta TCRs tracked tumor mutation counts.

Germline CDR1 SGHTA, CDR2 FQGNSA. This CDR3 region has 14 residues. V lost 5 bases to trimming and J lost 3 bases; unmatched junction nucleotides: 2. Time point here: sample taken at primary tumor resection. Untreated early-stage non-small cell lung cancer patients, fewer than 85 in total, were the donors. No cells were sorted before sequencing. The whole RNA sequenced was extracted from tumor, nontumor lung or frozen PBMC. TCR cDNA molecules were tagged individually, and each one carried a unique molecular identifier. TCRdb processed the 5' RACE reads anew with MiXCR; each CDR3 protein has one entry. This sample has about 4,800 distinct CDR3 sequences, with about 8% found just once. There are many counts of this clonotype. Its target is unknown.

The specimen was lung tumor tissue, collected at surgery. This receptor was taken from a male donor with early-stage non-small cell lung cancer. The chain is built from TRBV7-2 and TRBJ1-4, with 8 bases identical to TRBD1. CDR3 residues: CASSRTGSNEKLFF. CDR3 bases: TGTGCCAGCAGCAGGACAGGGTCTAATGAAAAACTGTTTTTT.